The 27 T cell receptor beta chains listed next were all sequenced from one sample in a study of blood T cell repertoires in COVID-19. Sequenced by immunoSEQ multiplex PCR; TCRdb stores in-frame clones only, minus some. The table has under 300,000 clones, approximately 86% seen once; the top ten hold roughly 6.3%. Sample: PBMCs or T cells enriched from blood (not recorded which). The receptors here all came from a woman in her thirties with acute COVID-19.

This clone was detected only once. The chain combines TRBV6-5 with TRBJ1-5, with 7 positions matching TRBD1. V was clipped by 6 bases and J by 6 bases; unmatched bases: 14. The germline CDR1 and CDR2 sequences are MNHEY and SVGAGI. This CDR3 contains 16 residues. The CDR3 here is CASSYIVRGAVQPQHF. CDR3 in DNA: TGTGCCAGCAGCTACATTGTCAGGGGGGCGGTTCAGCCCCAGCATTTT.

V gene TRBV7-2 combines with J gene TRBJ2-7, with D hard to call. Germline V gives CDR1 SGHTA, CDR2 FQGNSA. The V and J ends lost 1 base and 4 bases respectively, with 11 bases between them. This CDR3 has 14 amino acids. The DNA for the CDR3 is TGTGCCAGCAGCTTAGGTGTCGACTGGTACGAGCAGTACTTC. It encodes CASSLGVDWYEQYF.

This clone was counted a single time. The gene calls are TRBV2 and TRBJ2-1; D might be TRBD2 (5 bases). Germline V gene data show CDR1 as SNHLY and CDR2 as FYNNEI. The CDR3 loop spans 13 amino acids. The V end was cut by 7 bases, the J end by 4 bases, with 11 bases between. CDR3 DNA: TGTGCCAGCAACCTGGACTCTTACAATGAGCAGTTCTTC. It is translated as CASNLDSYNEQFF.

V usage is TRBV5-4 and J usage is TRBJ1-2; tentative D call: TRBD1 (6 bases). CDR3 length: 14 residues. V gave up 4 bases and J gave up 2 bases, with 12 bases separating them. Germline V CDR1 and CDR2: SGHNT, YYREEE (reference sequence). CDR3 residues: CASSTGTPNYGYTF. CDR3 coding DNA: TGTGCCAGCAGCACCGGGACACCGAACTATGGCTACACCTTC. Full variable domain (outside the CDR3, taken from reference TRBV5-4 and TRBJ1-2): ETGVTQSPTHLIKTRGQQVTLRCSSQSGHNTVSWYQQALGQGPQFIFQYYREEENGRGNFPPRFSGLQFPNYSSELNVNALELDDSALYLCASSTGTPNYGYTFGSGTRLTVV.

The CDR3 spells CASSLGARDTQYF. The CDR3 nucleotides are TGTGCCAGCAGCTTGGGCGCGAGAGATACGCAGTATTTT. V and J are TRBV13 and TRBJ2-3; D is uncertain. CDR1 and CDR2 from the germline V gene are PRHDT and FYEKMQ (reference sequence). Trimming stripped 3 bases from V and 5 bases from J, with 9 bases between. This CDR3 has 13 amino acids.

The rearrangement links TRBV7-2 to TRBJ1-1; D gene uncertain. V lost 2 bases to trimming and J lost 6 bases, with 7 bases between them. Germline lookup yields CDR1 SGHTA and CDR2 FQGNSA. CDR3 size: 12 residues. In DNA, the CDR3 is TGTGCCAGCAGCTTATACACCGCTGAAGCTTTCTTT. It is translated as CASSLYTAEAFF.

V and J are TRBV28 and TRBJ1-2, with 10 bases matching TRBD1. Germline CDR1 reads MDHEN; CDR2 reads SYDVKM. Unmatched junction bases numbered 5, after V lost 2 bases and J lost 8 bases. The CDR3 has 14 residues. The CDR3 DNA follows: TGTGCCAGCAGTTTACCTGACAGGGGGCTGGGCTACACCTTC. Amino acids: CASSLPDRGLGYTF.

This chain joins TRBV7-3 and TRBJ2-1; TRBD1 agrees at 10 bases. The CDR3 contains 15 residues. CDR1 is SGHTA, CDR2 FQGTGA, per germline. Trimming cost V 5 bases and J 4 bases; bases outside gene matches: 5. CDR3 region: CASSPGQGGYNEQFF. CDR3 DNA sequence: TGTGCCAGCAGCCCTGGACAGGGGGGATACAATGAGCAGTTCTTC.

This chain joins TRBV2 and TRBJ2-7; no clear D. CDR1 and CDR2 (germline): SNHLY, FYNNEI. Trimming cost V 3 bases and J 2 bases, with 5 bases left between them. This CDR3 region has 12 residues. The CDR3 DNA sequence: TGTGCCAGCAGTGACTCAGCCTACGAGCAGTACTTC. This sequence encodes CASSDSAYEQYF. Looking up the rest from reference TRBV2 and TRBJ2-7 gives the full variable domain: EPEVTQTPSHQVTQMGQEVILRCVPISNHLYFYWYRQILGQKVEFLVSFYNNEISEKSEIFDDQFSVERPDGSNFTLKIRSTKLEDSAMYFCASSDSAYEQYFGPGTRLTVT.

CDR3 protein: CASSYGDPSYNSPLHF. CDR3 DNA sequence: TGTGCCAGCAGTTATGGAGACCCCTCCTATAATTCACCCCTCCACTTT. The genes are TRBV6-5 and TRBJ1-6; D is uncertain. This CDR3 has 16 amino acids. Per germline, CDR1 MNHEY and CDR2 SVGAGI. The V end lost 3 bases, the J end lost 0 bases, and 9 bases lay between the germline ends.

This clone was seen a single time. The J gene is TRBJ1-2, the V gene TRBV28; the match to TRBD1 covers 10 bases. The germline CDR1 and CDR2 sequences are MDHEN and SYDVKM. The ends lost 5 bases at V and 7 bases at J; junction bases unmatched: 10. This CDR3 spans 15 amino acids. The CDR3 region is CASSTPLGTGVGYTF. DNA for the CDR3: TGTGCCAGCAGTACGCCTTTAGGGACAGGGGTTGGCTACACCTTC.

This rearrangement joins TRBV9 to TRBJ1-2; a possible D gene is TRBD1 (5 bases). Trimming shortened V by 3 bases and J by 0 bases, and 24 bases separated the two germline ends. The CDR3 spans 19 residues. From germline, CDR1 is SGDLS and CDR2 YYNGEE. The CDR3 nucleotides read TGTGCCAGCAGCGACCTCCAGGGTAGTAGTTCTTTAGCTAACTATGGCTACACCTTC. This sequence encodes CASSDLQGSSSLANYGYTF. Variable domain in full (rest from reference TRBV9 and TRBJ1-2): DSGVTQTPKHLITATGQRVTLRCSPRSGDLSVYWYQQSLDQGLQFLIQYYNGEERAKGNILERFSAQQFPDLHSELNLSSLELGDSALYFCASSDLQGSSSLANYGYTFGSGTRLTVV.

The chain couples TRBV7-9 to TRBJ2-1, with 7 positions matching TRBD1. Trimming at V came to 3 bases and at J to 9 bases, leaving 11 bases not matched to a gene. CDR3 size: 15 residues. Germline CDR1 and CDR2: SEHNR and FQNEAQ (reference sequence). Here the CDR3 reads CASSLTGPDTCEQFF. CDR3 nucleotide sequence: TGTGCCAGCAGCTTGACAGGGCCCGATACCTGTGAGCAGTTCTTC.

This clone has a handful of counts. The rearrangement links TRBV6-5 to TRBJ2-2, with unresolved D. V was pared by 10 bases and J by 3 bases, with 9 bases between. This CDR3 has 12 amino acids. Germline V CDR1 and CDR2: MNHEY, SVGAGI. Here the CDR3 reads CAIHSYTGELFF. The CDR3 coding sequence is TGTGCCATACACAGCTACACCGGGGAGCTGTTTTTT.

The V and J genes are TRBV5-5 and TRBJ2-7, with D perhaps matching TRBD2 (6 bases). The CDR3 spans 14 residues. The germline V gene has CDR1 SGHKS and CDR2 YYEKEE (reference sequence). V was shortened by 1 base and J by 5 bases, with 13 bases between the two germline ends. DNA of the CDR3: TGTGCCAGCAGCTTGTCTCCGGGGGTCGACGAGCAGTACTTC. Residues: CASSLSPGVDEQYF.

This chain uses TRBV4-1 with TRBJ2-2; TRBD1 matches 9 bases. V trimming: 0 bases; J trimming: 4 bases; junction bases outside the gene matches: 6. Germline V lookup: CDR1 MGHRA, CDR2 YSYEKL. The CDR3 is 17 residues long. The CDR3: CASSQDERDRVTGELFF. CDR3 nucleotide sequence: TGCGCCAGCAGCCAAGATGAAAGGGACAGGGTCACCGGGGAGCTGTTTTTT.

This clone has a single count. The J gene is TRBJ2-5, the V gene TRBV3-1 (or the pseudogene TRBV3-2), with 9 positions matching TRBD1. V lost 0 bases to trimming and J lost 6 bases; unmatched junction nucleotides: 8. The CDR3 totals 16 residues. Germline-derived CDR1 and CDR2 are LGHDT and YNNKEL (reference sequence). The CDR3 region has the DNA TGTGCCAGCAGCCAAGATATTGGGACAGGGATAAAGACCCAGTACTTC. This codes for CASSQDIGTGIKTQYF.

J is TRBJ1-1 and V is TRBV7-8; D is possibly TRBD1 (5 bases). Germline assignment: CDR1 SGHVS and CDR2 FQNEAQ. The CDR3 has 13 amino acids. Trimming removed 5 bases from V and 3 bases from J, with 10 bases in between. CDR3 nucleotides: TGTGCCAGCAGCCTTACGACAGACACTGAAGCTTTCTTT. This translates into CASSLTTDTEAFF.

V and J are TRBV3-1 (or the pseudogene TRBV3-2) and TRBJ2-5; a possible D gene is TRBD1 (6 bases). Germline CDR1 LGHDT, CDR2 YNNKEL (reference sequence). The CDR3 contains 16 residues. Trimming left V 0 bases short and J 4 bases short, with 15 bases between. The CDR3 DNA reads TGTGCCAGCAGCCAAGAACCCCCCGGCAGGGGAGAGACCCAGTACTTC. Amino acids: CASSQEPPGRGETQYF.

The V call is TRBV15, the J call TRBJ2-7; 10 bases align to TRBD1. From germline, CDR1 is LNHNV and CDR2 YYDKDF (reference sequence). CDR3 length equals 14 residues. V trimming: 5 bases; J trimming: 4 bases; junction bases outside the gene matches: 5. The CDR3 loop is CATSSPGQGYEQYF. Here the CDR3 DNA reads TGTGCCACCAGCTCCCCGGGACAGGGGTACGAGCAGTACTTC.

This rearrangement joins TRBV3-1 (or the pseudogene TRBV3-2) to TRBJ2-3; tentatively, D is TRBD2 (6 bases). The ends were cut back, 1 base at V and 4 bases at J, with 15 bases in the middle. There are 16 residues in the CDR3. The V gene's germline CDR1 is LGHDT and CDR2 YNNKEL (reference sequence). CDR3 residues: CASSQGGTLSADTQYF. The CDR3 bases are TGTGCCAGCAGCCAAGGGGGGACTTTATCCGCAGATACGCAGTATTTT.

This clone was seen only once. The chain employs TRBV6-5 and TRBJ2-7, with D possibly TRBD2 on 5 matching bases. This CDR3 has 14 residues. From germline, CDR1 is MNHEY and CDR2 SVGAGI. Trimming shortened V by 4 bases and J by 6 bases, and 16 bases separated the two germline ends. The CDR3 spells CASSSWTGAGEQYF. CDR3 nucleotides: TGTGCCAGCAGTTCCTGGACTGGTGCGGGCGAGCAGTACTTC.

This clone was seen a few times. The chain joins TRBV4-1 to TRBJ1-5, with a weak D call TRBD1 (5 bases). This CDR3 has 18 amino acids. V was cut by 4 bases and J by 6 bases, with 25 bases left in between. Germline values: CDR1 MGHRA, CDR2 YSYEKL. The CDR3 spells CASSPWILSGRSGQPQHF. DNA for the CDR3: TGCGCCAGCAGCCCGTGGATACTATCAGGGAGGTCAGGTCAGCCCCAGCATTTT.

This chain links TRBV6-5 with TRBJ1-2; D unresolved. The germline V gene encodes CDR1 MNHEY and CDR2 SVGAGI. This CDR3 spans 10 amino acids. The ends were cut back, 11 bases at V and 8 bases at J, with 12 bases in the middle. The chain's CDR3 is CAASRRGYTF. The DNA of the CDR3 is TGTGCCGCCTCGCGGCGGGGCTACACCTTC.

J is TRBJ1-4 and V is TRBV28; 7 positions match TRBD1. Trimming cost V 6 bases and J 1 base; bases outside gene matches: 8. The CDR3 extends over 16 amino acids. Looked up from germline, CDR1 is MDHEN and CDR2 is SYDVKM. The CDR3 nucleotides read TGTGCCAGCAGCCCTGTGACAGGGAAAACTAATGAAAAACTGTTTTTT. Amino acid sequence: CASSPVTGKTNEKLFF.

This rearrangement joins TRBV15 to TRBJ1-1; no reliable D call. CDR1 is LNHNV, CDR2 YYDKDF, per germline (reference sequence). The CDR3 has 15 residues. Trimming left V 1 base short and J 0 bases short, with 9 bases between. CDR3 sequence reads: CATSRGSTVNTEAFF. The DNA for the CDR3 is TGTGCCACCAGCAGAGGATCCACAGTGAACACTGAAGCTTTCTTT.

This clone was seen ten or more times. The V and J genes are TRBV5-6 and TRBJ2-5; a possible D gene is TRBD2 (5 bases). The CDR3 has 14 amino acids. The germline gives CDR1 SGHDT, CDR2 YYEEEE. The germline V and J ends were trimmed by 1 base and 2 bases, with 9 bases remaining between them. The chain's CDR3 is CASSLWTPQETQYF. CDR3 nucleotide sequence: TGTGCCAGCAGCTTGTGGACTCCACAAGAGACCCAGTACTTC.